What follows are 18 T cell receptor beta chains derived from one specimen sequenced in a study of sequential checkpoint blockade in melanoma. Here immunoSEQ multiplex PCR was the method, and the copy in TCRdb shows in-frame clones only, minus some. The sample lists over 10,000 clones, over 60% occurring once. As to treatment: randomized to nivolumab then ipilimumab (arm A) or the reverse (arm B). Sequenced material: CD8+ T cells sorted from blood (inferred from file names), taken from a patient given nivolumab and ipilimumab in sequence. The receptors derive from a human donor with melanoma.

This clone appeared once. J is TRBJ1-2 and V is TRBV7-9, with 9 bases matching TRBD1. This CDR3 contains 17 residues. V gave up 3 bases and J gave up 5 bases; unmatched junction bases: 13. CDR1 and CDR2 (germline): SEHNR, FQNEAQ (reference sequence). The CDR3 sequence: CASSLPDGGTGRYGYTF. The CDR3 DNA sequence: TGTGCCAGCAGCTTGCCCGACGGCGGGACAGGGAGATATGGCTACACCTTC.

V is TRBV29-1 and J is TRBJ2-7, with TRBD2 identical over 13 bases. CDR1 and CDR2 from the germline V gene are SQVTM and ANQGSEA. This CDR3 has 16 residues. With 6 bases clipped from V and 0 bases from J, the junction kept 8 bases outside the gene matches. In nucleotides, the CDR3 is TGCAGCGTGAGAGGGACTAGCGGGGCACTCTCCTACGAGCAGTACTTC. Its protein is CSVRGTSGALSYEQYF.

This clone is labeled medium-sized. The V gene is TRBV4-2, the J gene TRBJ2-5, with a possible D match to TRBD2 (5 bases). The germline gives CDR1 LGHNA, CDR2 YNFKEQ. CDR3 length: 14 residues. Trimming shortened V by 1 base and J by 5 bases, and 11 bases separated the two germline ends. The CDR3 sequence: CASSQAAPGETQYF. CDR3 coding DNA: TGTGCCAGCAGCCAAGCCGCCCCGGGGGAGACCCAGTACTTC.

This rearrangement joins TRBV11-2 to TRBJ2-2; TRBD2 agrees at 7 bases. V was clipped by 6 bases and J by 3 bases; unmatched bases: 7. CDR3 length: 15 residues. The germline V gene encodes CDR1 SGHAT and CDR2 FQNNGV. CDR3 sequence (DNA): TGTGCCAGCAGGTTCGGGGGGTATTACACCGGGGAGCTGTTTTTT. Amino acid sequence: CASRFGGYYTGELFF.

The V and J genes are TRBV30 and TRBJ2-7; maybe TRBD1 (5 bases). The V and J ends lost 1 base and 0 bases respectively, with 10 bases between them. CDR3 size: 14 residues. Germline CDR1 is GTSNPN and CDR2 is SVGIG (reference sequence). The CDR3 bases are TGTGCCTGGAGTGGGCGACAGCACTCCTACGAGCAGTACTTC. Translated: CAWSGRQHSYEQYF. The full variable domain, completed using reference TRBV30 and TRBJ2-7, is SQTIHQWPATLVQPVGSPLSLECTVEGTSNPNLYWYRQAAGRGLQLLFYSVGIGQISSEVPQNLSASRPQDRQFILSSKKLLLSDSGFYLCAWSGRQHSYEQYFGPGTRLTVT.

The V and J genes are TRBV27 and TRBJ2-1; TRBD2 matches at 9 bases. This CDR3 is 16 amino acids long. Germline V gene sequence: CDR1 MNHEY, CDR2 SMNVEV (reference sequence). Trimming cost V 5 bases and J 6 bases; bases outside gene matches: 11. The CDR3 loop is CASSLLAGESVNEQFF. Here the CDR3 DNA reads TGTGCCAGCAGTCTCTTAGCGGGAGAATCTGTCAATGAGCAGTTCTTC.

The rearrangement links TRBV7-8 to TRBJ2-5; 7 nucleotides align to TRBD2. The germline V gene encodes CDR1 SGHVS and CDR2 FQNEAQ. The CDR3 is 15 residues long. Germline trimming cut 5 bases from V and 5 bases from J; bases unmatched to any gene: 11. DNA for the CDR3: TGTGCCAGCAGCCAGCCGTTGGGGGGGTTTGAGACCCAGTACTTC. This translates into CASSQPLGGFETQYF.

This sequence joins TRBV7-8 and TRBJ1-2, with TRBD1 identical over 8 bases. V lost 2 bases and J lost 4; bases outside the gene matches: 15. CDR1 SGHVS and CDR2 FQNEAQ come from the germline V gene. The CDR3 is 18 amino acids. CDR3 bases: TGTGCCAGCAGCTTAACGTCGAAGATCGGACAGGGAGTCTATGGCTACACCTTC. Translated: CASSLTSKIGQGVYGYTF. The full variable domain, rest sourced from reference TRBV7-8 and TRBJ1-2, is GAGVSQSPRYKVAKRGQDVALRCDPISGHVSLFWYQQALGQGPEFLTYFQNEAQLDKSGLPSDRFFAERPEGSVSTLKIQRTQQEDSAVYLCASSLTSKIGQGVYGYTFGSGTRLTVV.

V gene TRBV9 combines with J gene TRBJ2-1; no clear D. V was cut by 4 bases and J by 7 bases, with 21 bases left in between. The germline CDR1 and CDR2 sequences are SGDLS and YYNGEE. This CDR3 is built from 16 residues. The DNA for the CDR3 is TGTGCCAGCAGCACCCAAAGGCAGGATCGAAGGAATGAGCAGTTCTTC. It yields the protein CASSTQRQDRRNEQFF.

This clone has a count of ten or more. The CDR3 DNA is TGTGCCAGCAGCGCGACAGGCCAAGTGAACACTGAAGCTTTCTTT. This encodes CASSATGQVNTEAFF. This chain uses TRBV9 with TRBJ1-1; tentative D call: TRBD1 (6 bases). Germline values: CDR1 SGDLS, CDR2 YYNGEE. The CDR3 has 15 amino acids. The germline V and J ends were trimmed by 3 bases and 0 bases, with 12 bases remaining between them.

The CDR3 here is CASSQVSKGMENTEAFF. The DNA for the CDR3 is TGTGCCAGCAGCCAAGTTTCAAAGGGGATGGAGAACACTGAAGCTTTCTTT. The J gene is TRBJ1-1, the V gene TRBV5-5; maybe TRBD1 (5 bases). The germline V gene encodes CDR1 SGHKS and CDR2 YYEKEE (reference sequence). The CDR3 sequence is 17 residues long. The V gene lost 4 bases and the J gene lost 1 base, with 20 bases spanning the gap. The whole variable domain, filled in from reference TRBV5-5 and TRBJ1-1, reads DAGVTQSPTHLIKTRGQQVTLRCSPISGHKSVSWYQQVLGQGPQFIFQYYEKEERGRGNFPDRFSARQFPNYSSELNVNALLLGDSALYLCASSQVSKGMENTEAFFGQGTRLTVV.

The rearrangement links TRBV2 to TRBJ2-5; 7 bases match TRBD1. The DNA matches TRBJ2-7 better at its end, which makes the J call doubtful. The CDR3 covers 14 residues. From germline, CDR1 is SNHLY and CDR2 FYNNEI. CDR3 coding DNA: TGTGCCAGCTGTGGGACAGACGACTCCTACGAGCAGTACTTC. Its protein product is CASCGTDDSYEQYF.

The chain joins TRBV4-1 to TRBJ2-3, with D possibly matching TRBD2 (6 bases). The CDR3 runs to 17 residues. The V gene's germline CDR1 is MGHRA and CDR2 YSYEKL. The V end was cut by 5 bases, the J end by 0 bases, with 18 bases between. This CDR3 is CASSSIAVAASTDTQYF. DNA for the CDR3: TGCGCCAGCAGCTCCATCGCGGTAGCGGCGAGCACAGATACGCAGTATTTT.

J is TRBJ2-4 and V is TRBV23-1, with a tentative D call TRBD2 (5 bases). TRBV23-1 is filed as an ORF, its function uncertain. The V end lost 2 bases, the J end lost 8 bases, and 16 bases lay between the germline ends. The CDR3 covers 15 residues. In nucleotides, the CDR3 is TGCGCCAGCAGTCAAAGGGAAACCCAGGAGGACATTCAGTACTTC. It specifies CASSQRETQEDIQYF.

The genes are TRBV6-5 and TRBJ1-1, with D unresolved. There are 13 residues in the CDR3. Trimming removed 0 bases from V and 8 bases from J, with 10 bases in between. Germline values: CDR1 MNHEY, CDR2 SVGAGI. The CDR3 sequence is CASSYSSSSEAFF. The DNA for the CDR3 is TGTGCCAGCAGTTACTCGTCCAGTAGCGAAGCTTTCTTT.

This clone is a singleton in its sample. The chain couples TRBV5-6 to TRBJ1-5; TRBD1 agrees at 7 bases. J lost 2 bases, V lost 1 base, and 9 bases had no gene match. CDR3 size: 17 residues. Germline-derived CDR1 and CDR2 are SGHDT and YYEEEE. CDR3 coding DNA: TGTGCCAGCAGCTTGTATAGGGGGCAGGGAGGCAATCAGCCCCAGCATTTT. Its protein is CASSLYRGQGGNQPQHF.

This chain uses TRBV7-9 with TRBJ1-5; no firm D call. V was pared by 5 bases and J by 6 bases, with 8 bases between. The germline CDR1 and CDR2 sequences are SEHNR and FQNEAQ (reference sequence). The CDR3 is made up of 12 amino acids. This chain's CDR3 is CASSLGLQPQHF. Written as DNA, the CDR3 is TGTGCCAGCAGCCTAGGGCTTCAGCCCCAGCATTTT.

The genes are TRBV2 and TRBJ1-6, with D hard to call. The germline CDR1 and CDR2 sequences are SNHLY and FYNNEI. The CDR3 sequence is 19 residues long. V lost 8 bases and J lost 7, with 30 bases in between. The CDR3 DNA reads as TGTGCCAGCTTTAGCTTAAGCCCTTTCAAGCTTAAGCTAAATTCACCCCTCCACTTT. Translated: CASFSLSPFKLKLNSPLHF.